This T cell receptor beta chain was found in a study of T cell changes during pregnancy in multiple sclerosis. Sequencing was performed with immunoSEQ multiplex PCR; in TCRdb, only in-frame clones are kept and a portion is missing. The profile covers tens of thousands of clones, with around 92% appearing a single time and about 0.64% taken by the ten largest. CDR3 length: 13 amino acids. Germline V lookup: CDR1 LNHDA, CDR2 SQIVND (reference sequence). V gave up 6 bases and J gave up 4 bases, with 12 bases separating them. The receptor was derived from a female donor with multiple sclerosis, enrolled in a pregnancy study. The chain employs TRBV19 and TRBJ1-2; perhaps TRBD1 as D (6 bases). The sequencing here drew on CD4+ T cells from peripheral blood mononuclear cells, taken after pregnancy. The CDR3 bases are TGTGCCAGTAGGGACAGTAGCATCTATGGCTACACCTTC. It codes for CASRDSSIYGYTF. The full variable domain, rest sourced from reference TRBV19 and TRBJ1-2, is DGGITQSPKYLFRKEGQNVTLSCEQNLNHDAMYWYRQDPGQGLRLIYYSQIVNDFQKGDIAEGYSVSREKKESFPLTVTSAQKNPTAFYLCASRDSSIYGYTFGSGTRLTVV.